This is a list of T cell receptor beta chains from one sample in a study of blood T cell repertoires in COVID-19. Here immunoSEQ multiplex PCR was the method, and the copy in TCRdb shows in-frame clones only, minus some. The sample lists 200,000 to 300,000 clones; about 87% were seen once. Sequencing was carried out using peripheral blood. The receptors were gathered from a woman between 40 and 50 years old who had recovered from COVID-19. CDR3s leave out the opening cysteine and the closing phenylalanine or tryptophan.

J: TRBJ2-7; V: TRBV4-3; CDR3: ASSQQLAGRPYEQY
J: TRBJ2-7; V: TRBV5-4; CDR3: ASTPFSRTGGHEQY
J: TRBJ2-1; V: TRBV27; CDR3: ASTKAGGYNEQF
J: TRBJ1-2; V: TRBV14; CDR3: ASSQDTGLYYGYT
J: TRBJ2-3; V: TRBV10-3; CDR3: AISGLAGGRDTQY
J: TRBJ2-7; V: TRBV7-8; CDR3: ASSTTRLAGGKTYEQY
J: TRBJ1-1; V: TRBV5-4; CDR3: ASSPKDRGDTEAF
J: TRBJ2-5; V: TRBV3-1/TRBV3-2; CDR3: ASSRRTGNRETQY
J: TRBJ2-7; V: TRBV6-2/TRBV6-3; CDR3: ASSYNRGSKYEQY
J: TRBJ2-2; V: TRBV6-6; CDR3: ASSRDSATNTGELF
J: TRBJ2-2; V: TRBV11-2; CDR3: ASSLVWGGNTGELF
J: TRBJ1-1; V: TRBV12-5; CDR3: ASGLAGGTEAF
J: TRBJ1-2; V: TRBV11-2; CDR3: ASSLVAQGSYGYT
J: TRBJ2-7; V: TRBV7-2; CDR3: ASTQQSGGENEQY
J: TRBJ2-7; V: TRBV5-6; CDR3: ASSPRQVSYEQY
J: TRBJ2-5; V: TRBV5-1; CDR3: ASSSTGAETQY
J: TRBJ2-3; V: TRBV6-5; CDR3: ASSYSIGPGDTQY
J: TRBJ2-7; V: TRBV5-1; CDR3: ASSFGRGNEQY
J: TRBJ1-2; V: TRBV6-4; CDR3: ASSDGSYGYT
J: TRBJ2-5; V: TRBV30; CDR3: AWDPDTEETQY
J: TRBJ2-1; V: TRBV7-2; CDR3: ASSLGTQQF
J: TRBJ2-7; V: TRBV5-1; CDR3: ASSPRLGPTSYEQY
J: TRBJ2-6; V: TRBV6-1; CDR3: ASSEGANWANVLT
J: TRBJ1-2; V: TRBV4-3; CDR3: ASSLVQGGRYGYT
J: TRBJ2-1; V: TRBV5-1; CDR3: ASSWTADRTYNEQF
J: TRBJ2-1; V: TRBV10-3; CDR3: AITAGGSRSYNEQF
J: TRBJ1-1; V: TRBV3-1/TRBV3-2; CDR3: ASSLGKRTEAF
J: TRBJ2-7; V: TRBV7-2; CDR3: ASSLEGGQY
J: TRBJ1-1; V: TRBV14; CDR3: ASSQEGVYTEAF
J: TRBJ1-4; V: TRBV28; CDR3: ASSPGGGTDNNEKLF
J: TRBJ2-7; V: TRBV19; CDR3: ASTPPGRGEQY
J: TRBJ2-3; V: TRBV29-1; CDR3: SGIGGTDTQY
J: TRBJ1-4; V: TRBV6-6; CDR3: ASSQPRGSSGNEKLF
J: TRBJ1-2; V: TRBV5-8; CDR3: ASSLVGRGQLYGYT
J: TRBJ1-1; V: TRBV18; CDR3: ASSPRTGEAF
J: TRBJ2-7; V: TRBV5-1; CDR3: ASSAHRAHEQY
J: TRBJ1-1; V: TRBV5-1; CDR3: ASSLQLGSGNTEAF
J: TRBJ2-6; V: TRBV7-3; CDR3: ASSLTGGSGANVLT
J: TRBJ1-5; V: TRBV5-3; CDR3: ARSPRDRGQPQH
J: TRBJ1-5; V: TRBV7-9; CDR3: ASSDSYSNQPQH
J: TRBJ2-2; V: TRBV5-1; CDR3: ASSLGSLERLF
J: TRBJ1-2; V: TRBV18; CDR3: ASSPAGGGNYGYT
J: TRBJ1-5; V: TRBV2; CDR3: ASSPDSYGQPQH
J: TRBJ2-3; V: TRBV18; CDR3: ASSPRGDTQY
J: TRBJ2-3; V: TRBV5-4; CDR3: AVRDPRTASTDTQY
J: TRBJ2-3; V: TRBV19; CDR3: ASSISQRSTDTQY
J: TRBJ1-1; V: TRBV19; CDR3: ASSQNRGAGMNTEAF
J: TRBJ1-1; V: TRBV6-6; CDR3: ASSTRTGMDTEAF
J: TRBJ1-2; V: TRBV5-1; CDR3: ASSGTQGEGGYT
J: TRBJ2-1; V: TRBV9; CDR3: ASSGAGYNEQF
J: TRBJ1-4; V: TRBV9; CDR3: ASSVAGTGYEKLF